These 5 T cell receptor beta chains came from one sample sequenced in a study of human T cells and chemical hapten exposure. Time point noted: patch test 1, 2 weeks after DPC sensitization. Treatment indicated: therapeutic diphenylcyclopropenone sensitization with weekly scalp DPC. Via MiXCR, TCRdb re-called the RACE reads, giving one row per CDR3 protein. The sample records 180,000 or so distinct CDR3 sequences, approximately 15% being singletons. Sequencing used whole blood, obtained in connection with sensitization to the hapten diphenylcyclopropenone (DPC). The receptors were gathered from a woman aged 25 to 39 with alopecia areata. Some clones in this sample may be carry-over from other donors' samples.

V gene TRBV7-2 combines with J gene TRBJ2-3; no definite D call. Germline values: CDR1 SGHTA, CDR2 FQGNSA. This CDR3 spans 12 amino acids. V lost 2 bases, J lost 4 bases, and 4 bases lay in between. The CDR3 region has the DNA TGTGCCAGCAGCTTAATCTCAGATACGCAGTATTTT. This encodes CASSLISDTQYF.

This clonotype has at least ten counts. The chain uses TRBV28 and TRBJ1-2; TRBD1 matches 9 bases. Germline CDR1 and CDR2: MDHEN and SYDVKM. J gave up 7 bases and V 4 bases, and 4 bases lay outside the gene matches. The CDR3 spans 13 residues. CDR3 residues: CASSSGQGFGYTF. Here the CDR3 DNA reads TGTGCCAGCAGTTCAGGACAGGGGTTTGGCTACACCTTC.

This clonotype showed up many times. This sequence joins TRBV20-1 and TRBJ2-1; 11 nucleotides align to TRBD2. The CDR3 has 16 residues. Germline V gene lookup returns CDR1 DFQATT and CDR2 SNEGSKA (reference sequence). The junction had 7 bases not matched to a gene; V was cut back by 1 base and J by 5 bases. The CDR3 region is CSARGILAGADNEQFF. The CDR3 DNA reads as TGCAGTGCTAGAGGTATACTAGCGGGAGCTGACAATGAGCAGTTCTTC.

The rearrangement uses TRBV7-8 and TRBJ2-1; D gene ambiguous. The V gene's germline CDR1 is SGHVS and CDR2 FQNEAQ. The CDR3 length is 15 residues. V was clipped by 3 bases and J by 2 bases, with 11 bases between them. The CDR3 loop reads CASSFAIPPYNEQFF. The CDR3 coding sequence is TGTGCCAGCAGCTTTGCTATCCCCCCCTACAATGAGCAGTTCTTC.

Only a few counts were recorded for this clonotype. The CDR3 bases are TGCAGCGGACAAGAGGGTTTCTATGGCTACACCTTC. It encodes CSGQEGFYGYTF. V is TRBV29-1 and J is TRBJ1-2; no definite D call. V was cut by 7 bases and J by 4 bases, with 13 bases left in between. The CDR3 has 12 amino acids. The germline V gene has CDR1 SQVTM and CDR2 ANQGSEA.